Each of the 15 T cell receptor beta chains below was sequenced from the same sample in a study of shared clonotypes between healthy human individuals. The method was immunoSEQ multiplex PCR; TCRdb's version includes in-frame clones alone and lacks a portion of them. The table lists 850,000 to 1,200,000 clones, about 80% of them singletons. Material: memory CD4+ T cells sorted from blood. Noted subset: CD45RA-negative fraction. The receptors were gathered from a man between 18 and 29 years old in good health.

This clone has only a few counts. The chain combines TRBV7-9 with TRBJ2-2, with D perhaps matching TRBD1 or TRBD2 (5 bases each). The CDR3 consists of 15 residues. V was pared by 5 bases and J by 8 bases, with 18 bases between. Germline V gene data show CDR1 as SEHNR and CDR2 as FQNEAQ (reference sequence). The CDR3 here is CASSPRGGREGELFF. CDR3 sequence (DNA): TGTGCCAGCAGCCCCCGAGGCGGCAGGGAGGGGGAGCTGTTTTTT.

This clone turned up a few times. The chain employs TRBV2 and TRBJ1-6, with D possibly TRBD1 on 6 matching bases. The V end lost 9 bases, the J end lost 5 bases, and 17 bases lay between the germline ends. This CDR3 spans 15 amino acids. Per the germline V gene, CDR1 is SNHLY and CDR2 is FYNNEI. The CDR3 region has the DNA TGTGCCAGGGGGACATACGGGGCTGATAATTCACCCCTCCACTTT. Translating it yields CARGTYGADNSPLHF.

The V and J genes are TRBV30 and TRBJ1-2; possibly TRBD1 for D (6 bases). CDR1 and CDR2 (germline): GTSNPN, SVGIG (reference sequence). V was trimmed by 7 bases and J by 0 bases, leaving 21 bases between them. This CDR3 region has 16 residues. CDR3 residues: CASLPLKGGSNYGYTF. CDR3 bases: TGTGCCTCCCTACCTCTAAAAGGGGGTTCTAACTATGGCTACACCTTC. Based on the CDR3 plus reference TRBV30 and TRBJ1-2, the full variable domain is SQTIHQWPATLVQPVGSPLSLECTVEGTSNPNLYWYRQAAGRGLQLLFYSVGIGQISSEVPQNLSASRPQDRQFILSSKKLLLSDSGFYLCASLPLKGGSNYGYTFGSGTRLTVV.

The chain employs TRBV5-4 and TRBJ1-1, with a possible D match to TRBD1 (5 bases). Trimming shortened V by 4 bases and J by 7 bases, and 20 bases separated the two germline ends. Germline CDR1 is SGHNT and CDR2 is YYREEE (reference sequence). CDR3 size: 15 residues. The CDR3 coding sequence is TGTGCCAGCAGCCTCCCACAGGAAACGACGAATGAAGCTTTCTTT. It codes for CASSLPQETTNEAFF.

This clone was seen just once. This chain connects TRBV5-1 to TRBJ2-5, with 7 bases fitting TRBD2. From germline, CDR1 is SGHRS and CDR2 YFSETQ. V trimming: 0 bases; J trimming: 4 bases; junction bases outside the gene matches: 6. The CDR3 is made up of 15 amino acids. The CDR3 region is CASSLATGGGETQYF. DNA of the CDR3: TGCGCCAGCAGCTTGGCCACGGGGGGTGGAGAGACCCAGTACTTC.

The chain couples TRBV30 to TRBJ2-1; the match to TRBD2 covers 9 bases. The CDR3 runs 16 residues. The ends lost 0 bases at V and 4 bases at J; junction bases unmatched: 7. Germline V lookup: CDR1 GTSNPN, CDR2 SVGIG (reference sequence). The CDR3 DNA sequence: TGTGCCTGGAGTGTATCTCTAGCGGGAAATTACAATGAGCAGTTCTTC. It codes for CAWSVSLAGNYNEQFF.

The chain uses TRBV21-1 and TRBJ1-5. TRBV21-1 is a documented pseudogene. This CDR3 comprises 18 residues. This CDR3 is CASSIPRWGGKDNQPQHF. The CDR3 nucleotides read TGTGCCAGCAGCATTCCGCGATGGGGGGGAAAAGACAATCAGCCCCAGCATTTT.

This clone was found a few times. The rearrangement uses TRBV29-1 and TRBJ2-7, with 15 bases matching TRBD2. The length of the CDR3 is 13 residues. The V gene's germline CDR1 is SQVTM and CDR2 ANQGSEA. J lost 7 bases, V lost 7 bases, and 5 bases had no gene match. The CDR3 bases are TGCAGCGCCGGACTAGCGGGAGGGCGGGAGCAGTACTTC. Protein: CSAGLAGGREQYF.

The chain couples TRBV6-1 to TRBJ1-4, with D possibly being TRBD1 (5 bases). This CDR3 comprises 15 residues. Looked up from germline, CDR1 is MNHNS and CDR2 is SASEGT. Trimming cost V 0 bases and J 8 bases, with 13 bases left between them. The CDR3 sequence: CASSEAGRSHEKLFF. CDR3 coding DNA: TGTGCCAGCAGTGAAGCGGGGCGGAGTCACGAAAAACTGTTTTTT.

As for this clone: The same CDR3 also results from other DNA sequences found in this sample. This chain links TRBV4-3 with TRBJ2-3; 10 nucleotides agree with TRBD2. J lost 1 base, V lost 3 bases, and 7 bases had no gene match. This CDR3 is built from 17 residues. Germline lookup yields CDR1 LGHNA and CDR2 YSLEER. The CDR3 DNA sequence: TGCGCCAGCAGCCAGCGATCCGGGACTAGCGGCACAGATACGCAGTATTTT. Amino acid sequence: CASSQRSGTSGTDTQYF.

This clone occurred a few times. The J gene is TRBJ2-5, the V gene TRBV11-2; 15 positions match TRBD2. Germline trimming cut 5 bases from V and 0 bases from J; bases unmatched to any gene: 7. The CDR3 contains 18 residues. The germline V gene has CDR1 SGHAT and CDR2 FQNNGV. In DNA, the CDR3 is TGTGCCAGCAGCCCGCGGACTAGCGGGGGGGTGTACCAAGAGACCCAGTACTTC. The encoded protein is CASSPRTSGGVYQETQYF.

The chain combines TRBV5-4 with TRBJ2-5, with D tentatively TRBD2 (7 bases). The length of the CDR3 is 15 residues. CDR1 SGHNT and CDR2 YYREEE come from the germline V gene (reference sequence). V was clipped by 4 bases and J by 5 bases, with 18 bases between them. The CDR3 protein is CASSRQVGGAETQYF. DNA of the CDR3: TGTGCCAGCAGCCGACAAGTGGGGGGGGCGGAGACCCAGTACTTC.

The rearrangement links TRBV7-9 to TRBJ2-3; 16 bases fit TRBD2. The V gene end was trimmed by 5 bases and the J gene end by 6 bases; junction bases not matched to a gene: 14. CDR3 size: 19 residues. Germline lookup yields CDR1 SEHNR and CDR2 FQNEAQ (reference sequence). The DNA of the CDR3 is TGTGCCAGCAGCGATCCGGGACTAGCGGGAGGGCCTCATTGGGATACGCAGTATTTT. Translating gives CASSDPGLAGGPHWDTQYF.

The chain is built from TRBV7-9 and TRBJ1-3; D uncertain. Trimming took 0 bases from V and 1 from J, leaving 4 bases between them. Per germline, CDR1 SEHNR and CDR2 FQNEAQ (reference sequence). This CDR3 is 14 amino acids long. The CDR3 loop reads CASSLAASGNTIYF. The CDR3, as DNA: TGTGCCAGCAGCTTAGCAGCTTCTGGAAACACCATATATTTT.

J is TRBJ1-4 and V is TRBV30; possible D gene TRBD1, 5 bases. Germline CDR1 GTSNPN, CDR2 SVGIG (reference sequence). V shed 1 base and J shed 0 bases, with 9 bases lying between them. This CDR3 comprises 15 residues. CDR3 DNA: TGTGCCTGGAGTGGGGGGGATGCAACTAATGAAAAACTGTTTTTT. This sequence encodes CAWSGGDATNEKLFF.